The subject of this entry is one TCR beta chain. The antigen is undetermined. A single record per CDR3 protein comes from TCRdb applying MiXCR to the 5' RACE reads. Seen here are approximately 340,000 distinct CDR3 sequences, 8.7% observed once, and the top ten hold under 20%. This record comes from a study of T cells after yellow fever vaccination. Study-wide findings and caveats: Post-booster reappearance was seen for most primary-vaccination clones (around 96% CD4, roughly 88% CD8). The secondary T-cell response peaked on day 5, not day 15, but was weaker.

This CDR3 has 15 amino acids. Between the trimmed V and J ends, which lost 4 bases and 6 bases, there was a span of 18 bases. This clonotype originated in a man aged 18-30 years who received the YFV17D yellow fever vaccine. Source: PBMCs, taken on the day of the first yellow fever vaccination. The V and J genes are TRBV12-3 or TRBV12-4 and TRBJ1-1; a possible D gene is TRBD1 (5 bases). Here the CDR3 reads CASSSTIRVLSEAFF. The CDR3 nucleotides are TGTGCCAGCAGTTCAACCATCAGGGTATTGTCTGAAGCTTTCTTT.